A single TCR beta chain is shown here with its context. These data belong to a study of siplizumab effects on memory and regulatory T cells. Only in-frame clones appear in the TCRdb table, and some are missing; sequencing was by immunoSEQ multiplex PCR. The profile shows some 96,000 clones, about 95% of them singletons. This CDR3 spans 15 amino acids. Per germline, CDR1 SGDLS and CDR2 YYNGEE. V was pared by 0 bases and J by 4 bases, with 12 bases between. The sequence derives from a human donor in good health. The chain is built from TRBV9 and TRBJ2-3; weak D call: TRBD1 (6 bases). Sequencing was done on a sample of non-Treg CD4+ T cells sorted from blood. The CDR3 nucleotides read TGTGCCAGCAGCGTAGAAAACAGGGCCGCAGATACGCAGTATTTT. It yields the protein CASSVENRAADTQYF.